Each of the 17 T cell receptor beta chains below was sequenced from the same sample in a study of shared clonotypes between healthy human individuals. Produced via immunoSEQ multiplex PCR; TCRdb's table is partial and in-frame only. The sample lists over a million clones; 70% to 80% were seen once. The sequenced material came from memory CD4+ T cells from PBMCs. Indicated subset: CD45RA-negative fraction. Receptors were obtained from a man aged 18 to 29 in good health. Some clones in this sample may be carry-over from other donors' samples.

The chain has TRBV9 and TRBJ2-7; D is uncertain. The ends were cut back, 1 base at V and 2 bases at J, with 13 bases in the middle. Germline V gene lookup returns CDR1 SGDLS and CDR2 YYNGEE. This CDR3 has 15 amino acids. The DNA for the CDR3 is TGTGCCAGCAGCGTATCGCCCACCTCAGCCTACGAGCAGTACTTC. Amino acids: CASSVSPTSAYEQYF.

This chain uses TRBV7-6 with TRBJ1-1; possibly TRBD1 for D (6 bases). The V and J ends lost 5 bases and 6 bases respectively, with 16 bases between them. Germline V gives CDR1 SGHVS, CDR2 FNYEAQ. The length of the CDR3 is 14 residues. CDR3 sequence (DNA): TGTGCCAGCAGCGGAGAGGGACAATCTTCTGAAGCTTTCTTT. Translated: CASSGEGQSSEAFF.

Only a few counts were recorded for this clone. The rearrangement uses TRBV7-8 and TRBJ1-2; a possible D gene is TRBD1 (5 bases). The CDR3 has 14 amino acids. The germline CDR1 and CDR2 sequences are SGHVS and FQNEAQ. Trimming left V 5 bases short and J 6 bases short, with 16 bases between. The CDR3, as DNA: TGTGCCAGCAGCCCCATGGGGGAACCGAATGGCTACACCTTC. It yields the protein CASSPMGEPNGYTF.

In this sample, this clone turned up once. The chain couples TRBV11-2 to TRBJ2-4, with D uncertain. V shed 2 bases and J shed 6 bases, with 11 bases lying between them. Germline CDR1 is SGHAT and CDR2 is FQNNGV. This CDR3 has 14 residues. The CDR3 sequence: CASSLPLMGNIQYF. The CDR3 DNA sequence: TGTGCCAGCAGCTTACCACTGATGGGAAACATTCAGTACTTC.

The J gene is TRBJ1-1, the V gene TRBV28, with TRBD1 matching 9 bases. Germline lookup yields CDR1 MDHEN and CDR2 SYDVKM. The V segment lost 3 bases and the J segment 5 bases; nucleotides outside the gene matches: 4. This CDR3 has 14 residues. The CDR3 here is CASSFRDRATEAFF. The CDR3 nucleotides are TGTGCCAGCAGTTTCCGGGACAGGGCTACTGAAGCTTTCTTT. Full variable domain (outside the CDR3, taken from reference TRBV28 and TRBJ1-1): DVKVTQSSRYLVKRTGEKVFLECVQDMDHENMFWYRQDPGLGLRLIYFSYDVKMKEKGDIPEGYSVSREKKERFSLILESASTNQTSMYLCASSFRDRATEAFFGQGTRLTVV.

The chain employs TRBV2 and TRBJ1-5; perhaps TRBD1 as D (6 bases). The CDR3 spans 15 residues. The germline gives CDR1 SNHLY, CDR2 FYNNEI. Between the trimmed V and J ends, which lost 6 bases and 5 bases, there was a span of 17 bases. CDR3 bases: TGTGCCAGCAGCGAACAGGGAGGACGTGATCAGCCCCAGCATTTT. As protein: CASSEQGGRDQPQHF.

The chain links TRBV12-1 to TRBJ1-5. TRBV12-1 is a documented pseudogene. The CDR3 is 10 amino acids. The DNA of the CDR3 is TGTGCCGGAACAATTCAGCCCCAGCATTTT. Translated: CAGTIQPQHF.

In this sample, this clone turned up a few times. This chain connects TRBV11-2 to TRBJ1-2, with TRBD1 matching 8 bases. This CDR3 contains 14 residues. Germline V gives CDR1 SGHAT, CDR2 FQNNGV. The V gene end was trimmed by 6 bases and the J gene end by 4 bases; junction bases not matched to a gene: 7. As DNA, the CDR3 is TGTGCCAGCAGAACTACAGGGGGAAGCTATGGCTACACCTTC. Protein product: CASRTTGGSYGYTF.

The CDR3 protein is CASSQLPGALGYEQYF. CDR3 DNA: TGCGCCAGCAGCCAATTGCCGGGGGCGCTTGGCTACGAGCAGTACTTC. The rearrangement joins TRBV4-1 to TRBJ2-7; D is tentatively TRBD1 or TRBD2 (6 bases each). The CDR3 runs to 16 residues. CDR1 MGHRA and CDR2 YSYEKL come from the germline V gene. Trimming took off 2 bases at V and 3 bases at J, with 17 bases between the two ends.

The chain links TRBV7-9 to TRBJ2-5, with 14 bases aligning to TRBD2. The CDR3 contains 17 residues. V shed 5 bases, J shed 5 bases, and the junction held 10 bases outside the gene matches. The germline CDR1 and CDR2 sequences are SEHNR and FQNEAQ (reference sequence). CDR3 region: CASSENTGLAGGETQYF. Written as DNA, the CDR3 is TGTGCCAGCAGCGAAAACACCGGACTAGCGGGAGGTGAGACCCAGTACTTC.

In its sample, this clone was seen a few times. The gene calls are TRBV7-7 and TRBJ2-1; TRBD2 is a possible D gene (6 bases). Looked up from germline, CDR1 is SSHAT and CDR2 is FNYEAQ (reference sequence). The V end lost 5 bases, the J end lost 9 bases, and 26 bases lay between the germline ends. This CDR3 spans 17 amino acids. CDR3 sequence: CASSPRTGTQWVGEQFF. The CDR3 DNA is TGTGCCAGCAGCCCGCGAACCGGGACTCAGTGGGTGGGTGAGCAGTTCTTC.

The sample holds many counts of this clone. This chain links TRBV6-1 with TRBJ2-7; D is tentatively TRBD1 or TRBD2 (5 bases each). The germline V gene has CDR1 MNHNS and CDR2 SASEGT. The CDR3 consists of 13 residues. V lost 7 bases and J lost 4, with 14 bases in between. The CDR3 spells CASTGARPYEQYF. The CDR3 DNA sequence: TGTGCCAGCACCGGGGCAAGGCCGTACGAGCAGTACTTC.

The chain employs TRBV7-2 and TRBJ2-3, with D possibly being TRBD1 or TRBD2 (5 bases each). The V end lost 7 bases, the J end lost 2 bases, and 13 bases lay between the germline ends. The CDR3 length is 14 residues. Germline loops: CDR1 SGHTA, CDR2 FQGNSA. CDR3 coding DNA: TGTGCCAGCACCGAGGGACGGCTCACAGATACGCAGTATTTT. The encoded protein is CASTEGRLTDTQYF.

The rearrangement joins TRBV28 to TRBJ2-7; D remains unclear. V was cut by 4 bases and J by 3 bases, with 7 bases left in between. CDR3 length: 12 residues. The germline V gene has CDR1 MDHEN and CDR2 SYDVKM. The chain's CDR3 is CASSSPLYEQYF. CDR3 nucleotides: TGTGCCAGCAGTTCACCGCTCTACGAGCAGTACTTC.

The chain is built from TRBV4-1 and TRBJ1-1; 7 bases fit TRBD1. V dropped 1 base and J dropped 4; count of bases not matched to a gene: 9. Germline V CDR1 and CDR2: MGHRA, YSYEKL. This CDR3 comprises 16 residues. CDR3 nucleotides: TGCGCCAGCAGCCAAGGAGGGTTAACAGGGGTCACTGAAGCTTTCTTT. This gives the protein CASSQGGLTGVTEAFF.

CDR3 sequence reads: CASSLAGAETQYF. CDR3 nucleotide sequence: TGTGCCAGCAGCTTGGCGGGAGCGGAGACCCAGTACTTC. The chain is built from TRBV5-4 and TRBJ2-5, with a possible D match to TRBD2 (6 bases). V was cut by 0 bases and J by 5 bases, with 8 bases left in between. The CDR3 spans 13 residues. Looked up from germline, CDR1 is SGHNT and CDR2 is YYREEE (reference sequence).

This chain links TRBV27 with TRBJ2-1; 9 bases map to TRBD2. The germline V gene encodes CDR1 MNHEY and CDR2 SMNVEV (reference sequence). The CDR3 covers 14 residues. V lost 8 bases to trimming and J lost 4 bases; unmatched junction nucleotides: 6. CDR3 region: CASGLARPYNEQFF. The CDR3 region has the DNA TGTGCCAGCGGACTAGCGAGACCTTACAATGAGCAGTTCTTC.